One sample yielded the 10 T cell receptor beta chains listed below, sequenced in a study of blood T cell repertoires in COVID-19. Profiling relied on immunoSEQ multiplex PCR, and the TCRdb table lists in-frame clones only, not all of them. The sample holds some 140,000 clones; approximately 85% are singletons and the top ten take about 0.63%. Material for sequencing was peripheral blood. The receptor set was obtained from a man aged 55 to 70 with COVID-19, enrolled during active disease.

This sequence joins TRBV9 and TRBJ1-4, with D possibly TRBD1 on 5 matching bases. Between the trimmed V and J ends, which lost 4 bases and 5 bases, there was a span of 15 bases. This CDR3 contains 15 residues. Germline CDR1 SGDLS, CDR2 YYNGEE. As DNA, the CDR3 is TGTGCCAGCAGCCCTCAGGGACTCCTCAATGAAAAACTGTTTTTT. Protein sequence: CASSPQGLLNEKLFF.

This sequence joins TRBV2 and TRBJ1-6; D is possibly TRBD1 (6 bases). The CDR3 has 15 residues. Germline values: CDR1 SNHLY, CDR2 FYNNEI. Trimming stripped 7 bases from V and 4 bases from J, with 14 bases between. CDR3 protein: CASNRAIEYNSPLHF. The CDR3 DNA follows: TGTGCCAGCAACAGGGCCATTGAGTATAATTCACCCCTCCACTTT.

The chain couples TRBV7-6 to TRBJ2-1; TRBD2 might be the D (6 bases). CDR1 SGHVS and CDR2 FNYEAQ come from the germline V gene. Trimming shortened V by 3 bases and J by 1 base, and 19 bases separated the two germline ends. CDR3 length: 18 amino acids. In nucleotides, the CDR3 is TGTGCCAGCAGCTTTAGAGCGGGCTCTCAAACATCCTACAATGAGCAGTTCTTC. Amino acid sequence: CASSFRAGSQTSYNEQFF. The full variable domain, with the rest looked up from reference TRBV7-6 and TRBJ2-1, is GAGVSQSPRYKVTKRGQDVALRCDPISGHVSLYWYRQALGQGPEFLTYFNYEAQQDKSGLPNDRFSAERPEGSISTLTIQRTEQRDSAMYRCASSFRAGSQTSYNEQFFGPGTRLTVL.

This chain connects TRBV7-9 to TRBJ1-2, with a possible D match to TRBD1 (5 bases). Trimming cost V 0 bases and J 7 bases, with 18 bases left between them. The CDR3 has 16 amino acids. CDR1 is SEHNR and CDR2 is FQNEAQ in the germline V gene (reference sequence). DNA for the CDR3: TGTGCCAGCAGCTTAGCTACAGGACCCACACGCGGTGGCTACACCTTC. Its translation is CASSLATGPTRGGYTF. The full variable domain, in which reference TRBV7-9 and TRBJ1-2 provide the parts outside the CDR3, is DTGVSQNPRHKITKRGQNVTFRCDPISEHNRLYWYRQTLGQGPEFLTYFQNEAQLEKSRLLSDRFSAERPKGSFSTLEIQRTEQGDSAMYLCASSLATGPTRGGYTFGSGTRLTVV.

The sample holds a few counts of this clone. The chain carries TRBV18 and TRBJ1-4; D is perhaps TRBD1 (5 bases). There are 15 residues in the CDR3. V lost 3 bases and J 6 bases, leaving 14 bases between the germline ends. CDR1 KGHSH and CDR2 LQKENI come from the germline V gene. CDR3 sequence reads: CASSPQGSSYEKLFF. The CDR3, as DNA: TGTGCCAGCTCACCGCAGGGAAGTAGCTATGAAAAACTGTTTTTT. The full variable domain, completed using reference TRBV18 and TRBJ1-4, is NAGVMQNPRHLVRRRGQEARLRCSPMKGHSHVYWYRQLPEEGLKFMVYLQKENIIDESGMPKERFSAEFPKEGPSILRIQQVVRGDSAAYFCASSPQGSSYEKLFFGSGTQLSVL.

This clone was detected only once. This chain links TRBV28 with TRBJ1-1, with 7 bases that match TRBD1. Germline V gene sequence: CDR1 MDHEN, CDR2 SYDVKM. The CDR3 consists of 14 residues. The ends lost 8 bases at V and 5 bases at J; junction bases unmatched: 11. CDR3 loop: CASPRQGSGTEAFF. DNA for the CDR3: TGTGCCAGCCCGAGACAGGGTAGTGGGACTGAAGCTTTCTTT.

J is TRBJ1-1 and V is TRBV5-4, with a weak D call TRBD1 (6 bases). This CDR3 is built from 15 residues. CDR1 SGHNT and CDR2 YYREEE come from the germline V gene (reference sequence). V shed 5 bases and J shed 0 bases, with 14 bases lying between them. The CDR3 coding sequence is TGTGCCAGCAGGCCTGGGGGCGAGATGAACACTGAAGCTTTCTTT. This encodes CASRPGGEMNTEAFF. Supplemented by reference TRBV5-4 and TRBJ1-1, the full variable domain reads ETGVTQSPTHLIKTRGQQVTLRCSSQSGHNTVSWYQQALGQGPQFIFQYYREEENGRGNFPPRFSGLQFPNYSSELNVNALELDDSALYLCASRPGGEMNTEAFFGQGTRLTVV.

The chain combines TRBV7-2 with TRBJ1-5; 12 nucleotides match TRBD1. The CDR3 is 19 residues long. The trim removed 3 bases at V and 2 bases at J, leaving 11 bases unmatched. Germline V lookup: CDR1 SGHTA, CDR2 FQGNSA. CDR3 sequence reads: CASSFGVGQGAFGNQPQHF. The CDR3 region has the DNA TGTGCCAGCAGCTTCGGCGTGGGACAGGGGGCTTTCGGCAATCAGCCCCAGCATTTT.

This clone was seen only once. The chain carries TRBV5-1 and TRBJ2-7; TRBD2 aligns across 12 bases. Germline CDR1 SGHRS, CDR2 YFSETQ. The J segment lost 7 bases and the V segment lost 3 bases, leaving 11 bases of the junction unmatched. The CDR3 spans 16 residues. CDR3 coding DNA: TGCGCCAGCAGCTCAGGACTAGCGGGAAACCTAGGGGAGCAGTACTTC. It translates to CASSSGLAGNLGEQYF.

The rearrangement links TRBV19 to TRBJ1-5, with D perhaps matching TRBD1 (5 bases). Trimming took off 7 bases at V and 7 bases at J, with 17 bases between the two ends. CDR1 is LNHDA, CDR2 SQIVND, per germline (reference sequence). The CDR3 extends over 14 amino acids. CDR3 residues: CASTADSTSQPQHF. CDR3 nucleotides: TGTGCCAGTACCGCAGACAGTACTTCCCAGCCCCAGCATTTT.